This TCR beta chain was obtained from a study of low-dose radiotherapy and immunotherapy resistance in tumors (dated by TCRdb to between 2021 and 2022). With respect to the entire study: Cohort 1 received 0.5 Gy per fraction every 2 weeks, with a prescribed total PTV dose of 6.5 Gy. In Cohort 2, 1 Gy per fraction was delivered every two weeks, for a total of 13 Gy over 26 weeks. Patients were given nivolumab as a 240 mg flat dose every two weeks and ipilimumab at 1 mg/kg every six weeks, with both drugs delivered intravenously. Intravenous cyclophosphamide at 200 mg/m2 was administered every two weeks, one day ahead of each radiation and immunotherapy administration. Starting on cycle 1 day 1, patients took 300 mg of aspirin by mouth once daily for four cycles. Trial participants were not randomized into treatment groups. The translational analysis covered eight patients: three from the first dose cohort and the first five from the second dose cohort.

The time point label, read with the paper, signifies: before trial treatment. Donors were enrolled in RACIN, a single-arm phase I dose-escalation trial combining nivolumab, ipilimumab, aspirin, low-dose cyclophosphamide and low-dose radiotherapy. Eligible patients had advanced, TIL-negative solid tumors. The sample holds many counts of this clonotype. Its recognized antigen is unknown. Base quality data are lacking; no much larger clone is found one base away. Sequenced using an Illumina HiSeq 2500. Superscript III and a set of TRAV- and TRBV-specific primers were used to synthesize first-strand cDNA, so that both TCRalpha and TCRbeta chains were covered. TCRs were amplified for around 20 PCR cycles with Phusion, using a constant-region primer paired with the adapter attached to the V primers. Amplification of the isolated mRNA was done with the MessageAmp II aRNA Amplification Kit, which involved a roughly 15-hour in vitro transcription at 37 degrees C. The Dynabeads mRNA DIRECT Purification Kit was used to isolate mRNA for TCR sequencing. Indexed Illumina adapters were added in a second approximately 25-cycle Phusion PCR, and the resulting products were purified with AMPure XP beads. The study's processing was this. Custom Perl scripts pooled TCR sequences encoding the same protein, removed out-of-frame sequences and computed each clonotype's abundance. Any TCR sequence backed by just one read was left out of the analysis. Repertoire metrics included Shannon entropy, Gini index, clonality, richness, and frequency of TCRs shared between repertoires. Starting from the raw public reads, TCRdb applied fastp trimming at Q25, assembled clones with MiXCR and retained in-frame beta chains. Each CDR3 protein gets just one entry, which takes the most common genes and DNA from the rows behind it. The V and J calls and clone size are TCRdb's, not the authors'. This sample comprises under 90,000 distinct CDR3 sequences, 15% to 20% of them detected only once. 2.8% of the sample is taken by the ten largest.

Cut back by 8 bases and 10 bases, the V and J ends lie 9 bases apart. Per the germline V gene, SNHLY is the CDR1 and FYNNEI is the CDR2. The CDR3 covers 10 residues, taking in both the cysteine and the phenylalanine. Of all the DNA, just the CDR3 is kept, 30 bases in frame from base 1. Recombination linked TRBV2 to TRBJ2-1; the D gene could be TRBD1 or TRBD2, each one agreeing over 5 bases. The specimen was PBMCs, collected before treatment. This TCR was sampled from a male donor with prostate cancer. CDR3 reads: CASVGVEQFF. The nucleotide sequence is given as TGTGCCAGCGTGGGGGTAGAGCAGTTCTTC.